These 3 T cell receptor beta chains were all obtained from the same sample, sequenced in a study of EBV T-cell therapy then PD-1 blockade in nasopharyngeal carcinoma. Specified treatment: AdE1-LMPpoly-expanded autologous EBV-specific T-cell therapy followed by anti-PD-1 nivolumab. These receptors' targets are unknown. Sequencing was performed with immunoSEQ multiplex PCR; in TCRdb, only in-frame clones are kept and a portion is missing. The profile covers 15,000 to 20,000 clones, with 65% to 85% appearing a single time and under 30% taken by the ten largest. The sample was CD8+ T cells from blood, taken at day 0 from a patient whose treatment included autologous EBV-specific T cells and nivolumab. These TCRs come from a man aged 35 to 55 with nasopharyngeal carcinoma.

This clone appeared once. The chain is built from TRBV9 and TRBJ2-3; D may be TRBD2 (5 bases). The V end was cut by 2 bases, the J end by 2 bases, with 9 bases between. The CDR3 length is 14 residues. Germline V gene data show CDR1 as SGDLS and CDR2 as YYNGEE. The chain's CDR3 is CASSVARATDTQYF. Written as DNA, the CDR3 is TGTGCCAGCAGCGTTGCGAGGGCCACAGATACGCAGTATTTT.

The chain links TRBV4-1 to TRBJ2-3, with D uncertain. CDR3 length: 15 amino acids. Germline V gene data show CDR1 as MGHRA and CDR2 as YSYEKL. V was clipped by 0 bases and J by 2 bases, with 9 bases between them. The CDR3, as DNA: TGCGCCAGCAGCCAAGAGCCCATTCTCACAGATACGCAGTATTTT. Its translation is CASSQEPILTDTQYF.

A remark on this clone: This sample includes further DNA sequences coding for the same CDR3. The CDR3 here is CASSEWMGRNYEQYF. The CDR3 nucleotides read TGTGCCAGCAGTGAATGGATGGGCAGAAACTACGAGCAGTACTTC. The genes are TRBV6-1 and TRBJ2-7; D gene uncertain. Trimming took off 2 bases at V and 3 bases at J, with 14 bases between the two ends. The CDR3 runs to 15 residues. From germline, CDR1 is MNHNS and CDR2 SASEGT.